These 12 T cell receptor beta chains originate from one sample sequenced in a study of early T cells in non-severe SARS-CoV-2 infection. TCRdb analysed the 5' RACE reads with MiXCR anew, one entry per CDR3 protein. This table holds some 30,000 distinct CDR3 sequences, around 4% found once. Material: whole blood. These receptors originate from an adult who was a healthcare worker with PCR-confirmed SARS-CoV-2 infection or an uninfected control (not recorded which).

This clonotype was recorded many times. The V and J genes are TRBV29-1 and TRBJ2-3; 9 bases line up with TRBD1. Trimming cost V 5 bases and J 5 bases; bases outside gene matches: 8. CDR3 length equals 14 residues. The germline CDR1 and CDR2 sequences are SQVTM and ANQGSEA. In DNA, the CDR3 is TGCAGCGTTTATACAGGGGGCTGGAGAGATACGCAGTATTTT. It is translated as CSVYTGGWRDTQYF.

The genes are TRBV7-9 and TRBJ1-1, with TRBD1 matching 8 bases. CDR3 length: 14 amino acids. V lost 3 bases, J lost 4 bases, and 4 bases stayed unmatched. CDR1 SEHNR and CDR2 FQNEAQ come from the germline V gene (reference sequence). The CDR3 sequence: CASSFQGAGTEAFF. CDR3 DNA sequence: TGTGCCAGCAGCTTCCAGGGGGCCGGCACTGAAGCTTTCTTT.

There are many counts of this clonotype. The chain recombines TRBV9 with TRBJ2-7; 7 bases line up with TRBD2. The CDR3 runs to 16 residues. V gave up 3 bases and J gave up 1 base; unmatched junction bases: 10. The germline V gene has CDR1 SGDLS and CDR2 YYNGEE. The CDR3 spells CASSAESGMRSYEQYF. The CDR3 DNA sequence: TGTGCCAGCAGCGCGGAAAGCGGGATGCGGTCCTACGAGCAGTACTTC.

This clonotype was counted between two and nine times. In DNA, the CDR3 is TGCAGTGCTGCAGGGACTAGCGGCACAGATACGCAGTATTTT. Amino acids: CSAAGTSGTDTQYF. The chain recombines TRBV20-1 with TRBJ2-3, with 10 bases aligning to TRBD2. Trimming removed 5 bases from V and 1 base from J; junction bases left unmatched: 3. Germline assignment: CDR1 DFQATT and CDR2 SNEGSKA (reference sequence). The CDR3 runs to 14 residues.

This clonotype showed up many times. This chain uses TRBV7-9 with TRBJ2-1, with D tentatively TRBD1 (7 bases). The CDR3 runs 14 residues. The germline V gene has CDR1 SEHNR and CDR2 FQNEAQ (reference sequence). Trimming left V 5 bases short and J 6 bases short, with 14 bases between. Written as DNA, the CDR3 is TGTGCCAGCAGCCCCCGACAGGGAGGCAATGAGCAGTTCTTC. Its translation: CASSPRQGGNEQFF.

The CDR3 bases are TGCGCCAGCAGCCTACTAGCGGCCGGGGAGCTGTTTTTT. This encodes CASSLLAAGELFF. The rearrangement joins TRBV4-3 to TRBJ2-2, with 8 bases fitting TRBD2. The CDR3 has 13 amino acids. V shed 4 bases, J shed 6 bases, and the junction held 1 base outside the gene matches. Germline V gene lookup returns CDR1 LGHNA and CDR2 YSLEER.

This clonotype has only a few counts. This chain uses TRBV18 with TRBJ2-3; possible D gene TRBD1, 6 bases. This CDR3 has 15 amino acids. Trimming cost V 1 base and J 2 bases, with 10 bases left between them. Germline lookup yields CDR1 KGHSH and CDR2 LQKENI. DNA for the CDR3: TGTGCCAGCTCACCACTGAACAGGGACACAGATACGCAGTATTTT. Its protein is CASSPLNRDTDTQYF.

This clonotype was recorded a few times. This chain uses TRBV20-1 with TRBJ1-5; 8 positions match TRBD1. The CDR3 contains 15 residues. With V trimmed by 1 base and J by 7 bases, 9 bases remained unmatched. CDR1 is DFQATT and CDR2 is SNEGSKA in the germline V gene (reference sequence). CDR3 sequence (DNA): TGCAGTGCTAGAGCTTCAGCAGGGGGCCTCCAGCCCCAGCATTTT. It is translated as CSARASAGGLQPQHF.

This clonotype was picked up many times. For the CDR3, the DNA is TGTGCCAGCAGCCAAGGGGAACCGTACAATGAGCAGTTCTTC. Translating gives CASSQGEPYNEQFF. The V and J genes are TRBV3-1 and TRBJ2-1; D gene unclear. V dropped 1 base and J dropped 4 bases, with 8 bases sitting between them. From germline, CDR1 is LGHDT and CDR2 YNNKEL (reference sequence). This CDR3 comprises 14 residues.

Ten or more counts support this clonotype. The CDR3 here is CASSYDRGPYNEQFF. The CDR3 region has the DNA TGTGCCAGCAGCTATGACAGGGGCCCCTACAATGAGCAGTTCTTC. The chain is built from TRBV11-3 and TRBJ2-1; 8 bases are shared with TRBD1. Looked up from germline, CDR1 is SGHNT and CDR2 is YENEEA. This CDR3 has 15 amino acids. Trimming cost V 4 bases and J 2 bases; bases outside gene matches: 4.

Points on this clonotype: Germline and junction disagree at one end, which may indicate a read error. This chain connects TRBV5-1 to TRBJ2-7; 8 bases agree with TRBD1. The CDR3 covers 13 residues. Germline CDR1 and CDR2: SGHRS and YFSETQ. The CDR3 DNA follows: TGCGCTAGCAGCTTGGACAGGGCCTACGAGCAGTACTTC. Amino acid sequence: CASSLDRAYEQYF.

This clonotype came up many times. The V gene is TRBV20-1, the J gene TRBJ2-7, with a possible D match to TRBD2 (6 bases). V lost 6 bases and J 4 bases, leaving 10 bases between the germline ends. Per the germline V gene, CDR1 is DFQATT and CDR2 is SNEGSKA (reference sequence). The CDR3 sequence is 11 residues long. CDR3 DNA: TGCAGTGCCCGACTAGTTTACGAGCAGTACTTC. Amino acid sequence: CSARLVYEQYF.